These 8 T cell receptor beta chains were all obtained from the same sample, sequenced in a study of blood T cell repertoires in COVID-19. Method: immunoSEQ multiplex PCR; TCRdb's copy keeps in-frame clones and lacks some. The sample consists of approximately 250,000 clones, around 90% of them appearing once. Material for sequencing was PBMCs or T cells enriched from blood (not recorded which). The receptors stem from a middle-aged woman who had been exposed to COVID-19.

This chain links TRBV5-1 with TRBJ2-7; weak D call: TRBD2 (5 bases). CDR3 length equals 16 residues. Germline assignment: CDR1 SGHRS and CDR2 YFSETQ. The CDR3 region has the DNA TGTGCCAGCAGGACGCCCCGGGCGGGCTGCTCCTACGAGCAGTACGTC. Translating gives CASRTPRAGCSYEQYV.

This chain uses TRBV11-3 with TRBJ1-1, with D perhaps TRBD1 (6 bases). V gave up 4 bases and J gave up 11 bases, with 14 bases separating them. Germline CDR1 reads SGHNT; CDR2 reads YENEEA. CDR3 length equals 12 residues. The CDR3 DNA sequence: TGTGCCAGCAGCTCCTACAGGGTAGACGCTTTCTTT. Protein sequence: CASSSYRVDAFF. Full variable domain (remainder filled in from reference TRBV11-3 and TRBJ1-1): EAGVVQSPRYKIIEKKQPVAFWCNPISGHNTLYWYLQNLGQGPELLIRYENEEAVDDSQLPKDRFSAERLKGVDSTLKIQPAELGDSAVYLCASSSYRVDAFFGQGTRLTVV.

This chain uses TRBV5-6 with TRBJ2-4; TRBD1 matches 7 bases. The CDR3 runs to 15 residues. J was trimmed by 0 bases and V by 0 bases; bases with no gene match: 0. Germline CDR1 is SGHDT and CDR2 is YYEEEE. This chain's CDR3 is CASSLDRGAKNIQYF. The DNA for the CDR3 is TGTGCCAGCAGCTTGGACAGGGGAGCCAAAAACATTCAGTACTTC.

CDR3 nucleotide sequence: TGTGCCAGCAGCTTAGGACCCGGGACAGGCGCCTACGAGCAGTACGTC. Translating it yields CASSLGPGTGAYEQYV. The chain joins TRBV11-3 to TRBJ2-7, with 8 positions matching TRBD1. This CDR3 region has 16 residues. With V trimmed by 1 base and J by 2 bases, 7 bases remained unmatched. Germline lookup yields CDR1 SGHNT and CDR2 YENEEA.

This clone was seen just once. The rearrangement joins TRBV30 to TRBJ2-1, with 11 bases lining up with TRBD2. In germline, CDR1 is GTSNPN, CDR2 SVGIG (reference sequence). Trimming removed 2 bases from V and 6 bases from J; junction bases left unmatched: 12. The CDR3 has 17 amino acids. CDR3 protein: CAWSQKRTSGLGNEQFF. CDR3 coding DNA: TGTGCCTGGAGTCAAAAACGGACTAGCGGGTTAGGCAATGAGCAGTTCTTC. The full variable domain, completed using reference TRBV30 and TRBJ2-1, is SQTIHQWPATLVQPVGSPLSLECTVEGTSNPNLYWYRQAAGRGLQLLFYSVGIGQISSEVPQNLSASRPQDRQFILSSKKLLLSDSGFYLCAWSQKRTSGLGNEQFFGPGTRLTVL.

The DNA for the CDR3 is TGTGCCTGGAGTACCGGGGACTCCCTGTACTTC. Translated: CAWSTGDSLYF. This chain joins TRBV30 and TRBJ2-7; D might be TRBD2 (6 bases). CDR1 and CDR2 from the germline V gene are GTSNPN and SVGIG (reference sequence). Trimming pared 2 bases from V and 12 bases from J, leaving 14 bases between. The CDR3 runs to 11 residues.

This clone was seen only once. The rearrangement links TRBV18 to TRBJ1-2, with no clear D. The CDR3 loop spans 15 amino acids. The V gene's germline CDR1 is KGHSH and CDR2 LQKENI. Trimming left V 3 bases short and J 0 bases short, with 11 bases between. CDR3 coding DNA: TGTGCCAGCTCACCGGTCCAGGCCCCTAACTATGGCTACACCTTC. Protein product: CASSPVQAPNYGYTF.

CDR3 nucleotide sequence: TGTGCCAGCAGCCGCCTCGGGGGGGGCCAAGATACGCAGTATTTT. Residues: CASSRLGGGQDTQYF. The chain uses TRBV11-3 and TRBJ2-3; 8 nucleotides agree with TRBD2. After removal of 5 bases from V and 5 bases from J, the junction contained 9 bases not matched to a gene. The V gene's germline CDR1 is SGHNT and CDR2 YENEEA. The CDR3 is made up of 15 amino acids.